This TCR beta chain appears in the sequencing data of a study of T-cell reconstitution after alpha-beta-depleted transplantation in children. Unique molecular identifiers tagged the TCRbeta library. TCRdb fed the PCR reads into MiXCR, producing one record per CDR3 protein. Of 600,000 to 700,000 distinct CDR3 sequences listed, 10% to 15% were seen once; the top ten hold around 0.76%. This clonotype was counted ten times or more. V lost 3 bases and J 0 bases, leaving 9 bases between the germline ends. This CDR3 is 14 amino acids long. CDR1 MGHRA and CDR2 YSYEKL come from the germline V gene. This chain joins TRBV4-1 and TRBJ2-7; D perhaps matches TRBD2 (6 bases). This TCR derives from a girl aged 2 to 9 with congenital amegakaryocytic thrombocytopenia, due to receive a stem cell transplant. The sequencing used PBMCs, collected before TCRalphabeta/CD19-depleted stem cell transplant. The CDR3 DNA sequence: TGCGCCAGCAGCCACCGGGAGAGCTCCTACGAGCAGTACTTC. Translation gives CASSHRESSYEQYF.